Following are 19 T cell receptor beta chains from one sample sequenced in a study of shared clonotypes between healthy human individuals (dated by TCRdb to 2019 to 2021). CD8 naive samples consisted of CD45RO-negative cells that were positively selected for CCR7, yielding a CD45RA+CCR7+ population without TemRA cells. Library generation was performed with the immunoSEQ multiplex PCR assay. This is the immuneACCESS table as TCRdb keeps it, with only in-frame sequences that have V and J called. A part of the clones is gone; compared with another copy, unresolved V genes explain less than half, and the rest is unexplained. Present in this sample are about 2 million clones, about 95% of which were seen just once. The ten largest clones add up to under 1.5% of the sample. Sequenced sample: naive CD8+ T cells sorted from blood. The cell subset or site label on this specimen signifies: CD45RA+CCR7+. The receptor set was obtained from a man younger than 30 in good health.

The chain employs TRBV11-1 and TRBJ2-7; the D is unclear. V was pared by 3 bases and J by 3 bases, with 9 bases between. CDR1 and CDR2 (germline): SGHAT, FQDESV (reference sequence). The CDR3 totals 13 residues. The CDR3 reads CASSFMENYEQYF. For the CDR3, the DNA is TGTGCCAGCAGCTTTATGGAGAACTACGAGCAGTACTTC.

The chain is built from TRBV27 and TRBJ2-7; 7 positions match TRBD1. The CDR3 has 16 amino acids. V was pared by 3 bases and J by 0 bases, with 8 bases of the junction left unmatched. CDR1 and CDR2 from the germline V gene are MNHEY and SMNVEV (reference sequence). CDR3 loop: CASSFSKGAVSYEQYF. CDR3 nucleotides: TGTGCCAGCAGTTTCAGTAAGGGGGCCGTCTCCTACGAGCAGTACTTC.

As regards this clone: The same CDR3 is also encoded by other DNA sequences in this sample. The genes are TRBV27 and TRBJ2-7, with D tentatively TRBD1 (5 bases). Trimming pared 5 bases from V and 4 bases from J, leaving 12 bases between. Germline V gene lookup returns CDR1 MNHEY and CDR2 SMNVEV (reference sequence). The CDR3 is 13 amino acids. DNA of the CDR3: TGTGCCAGCAGTATCCAGGGATCTTACGAGCAGTACTTC. It encodes CASSIQGSYEQYF.

In this sample, this clone turned up once. The chain joins TRBV27 to TRBJ1-5; 11 bases align to TRBD1. The germline gives CDR1 MNHEY, CDR2 SMNVEV (reference sequence). V was pared by 10 bases and J by 3 bases, with 5 bases of the junction left unmatched. CDR3 length equals 14 residues. This CDR3 is CATGDRGNNQPQHF. Written as DNA, the CDR3 is TGTGCCACCGGGGACAGGGGGAACAATCAGCCCCAGCATTTT.

The chain recombines TRBV27 with TRBJ2-3; the D gene is possibly TRBD2 (5 bases). V was cut by 0 bases and J by 0 bases, with 10 bases left in between. CDR3 size: 16 residues. Germline loops: CDR1 MNHEY, CDR2 SMNVEV (reference sequence). DNA for the CDR3: TGTGCCAGCAGTTTATCTGGACTGGGTAGCACAGATACGCAGTATTTT. It translates to CASSLSGLGSTDTQYF.

The chain has TRBV5-6 and TRBJ1-1; TRBD1 matches 10 bases. V lost 4 bases to trimming and J lost 8 bases; unmatched junction nucleotides: 8. Per germline, CDR1 SGHDT and CDR2 YYEEEE. This CDR3 contains 14 residues. CDR3: CASSILTGGDEAFF. The DNA for the CDR3 is TGTGCCAGCAGCATACTGACAGGGGGCGACGAAGCTTTCTTT.

About this clone itself: The same CDR3 can be traced to other DNA sequences in this sample. The chain recombines TRBV9 with TRBJ2-5, with 8 positions matching TRBD1. V dropped 3 bases and J dropped 5; count of bases not matched to a gene: 9. This CDR3 contains 15 residues. Germline CDR1 SGDLS, CDR2 YYNGEE. For the CDR3, the DNA is TGTGCCAGCAGCGCATCAGGGGGCGCGGGGGAGACCCAGTACTTC. Translation: CASSASGGAGETQYF.

DNA of the CDR3: TGTGCCAGCAGTTTGTTAGGGGCCGGGGAGCTGTTTTTT. Protein product: CASSLLGAGELFF. The chain employs TRBV28 and TRBJ2-2, with a tentative D call TRBD1 (5 bases). The germline gives CDR1 MDHEN, CDR2 SYDVKM. The CDR3 runs 13 residues. The ends were cut back, 3 bases at V and 6 bases at J, with 8 bases in the middle.

The CDR3 here is CASSSPVTTGVLHF. The CDR3, as DNA: TGTGCCAGCAGCTCGCCCGTAACAACTGGTGTGCTCCACTTT. The V and J genes are TRBV9 and TRBJ1-6; no definite D call. Germline CDR1 reads SGDLS; CDR2 reads YYNGEE. The V end was cut by 4 bases, the J end by 16 bases, with 21 bases between. The CDR3 consists of 14 residues.

This chain uses TRBV30 with TRBJ2-3; 10 bases align to TRBD2. The ends lost 7 bases at V and 4 bases at J; junction bases unmatched: 8. Per germline, CDR1 GTSNPN and CDR2 SVGIG (reference sequence). The CDR3 has 14 amino acids. The DNA of the CDR3 is TGTGCCTCGGGGACTAGCGATTTCGCAGATACGCAGTATTTT. It yields the protein CASGTSDFADTQYF.

The chain recombines TRBV9 with TRBJ2-7; D perhaps matches TRBD2 (6 bases). CDR3 length: 14 residues. Germline V gene sequence: CDR1 SGDLS, CDR2 YYNGEE. Trimming left V 3 bases short and J 6 bases short, with 16 bases between. CDR3 bases: TGTGCCAGCAGCGACGGAAACGGGGGAGGCGAGCAGTACTTC. Its protein is CASSDGNGGGEQYF.

The chain combines TRBV5-4 with TRBJ2-3, with 7 bases that match TRBD1. The trim removed 4 bases at V and 0 bases at J, leaving 2 bases unmatched. Looked up from germline, CDR1 is SGHNT and CDR2 is YYREEE (reference sequence). CDR3 length: 14 amino acids. CDR3 coding DNA: TGTGCCAGCAGCCAGGGGGATAGCACAGATACGCAGTATTTT. It codes for CASSQGDSTDTQYF.

V usage is TRBV7-3 and J usage is TRBJ2-3; 7 positions match TRBD2. Germline values: CDR1 SGHTA, CDR2 FQGTGA. The V and J ends lost 0 bases and 3 bases, in that order; junction bases with no gene match: 9. This CDR3 has 17 amino acids. CDR3 sequence reads: CASSLTGLGRATDTQYF. DNA for the CDR3: TGTGCCAGCAGCTTAACCGGACTAGGCCGGGCGACAGATACGCAGTATTTT.

V is TRBV4-1 and J is TRBJ2-3; tentatively, D is TRBD2 (5 bases). V was trimmed by 8 bases and J by 1 base, leaving 13 bases between them. The CDR3 has 14 amino acids. Germline-derived CDR1 and CDR2 are MGHRA and YSYEKL. CDR3 sequence: CASQTGVGTDTQYF. Here the CDR3 DNA reads TGCGCCAGCCAGACCGGGGTCGGCACAGATACGCAGTATTTT.

The V call is TRBV5-1, the J call TRBJ2-7; 8 bases are shared with TRBD2. The CDR3 spans 15 residues. Germline CDR1 reads SGHRS; CDR2 reads YFSETQ. The V segment lost 1 base and the J segment 2 bases; nucleotides outside the gene matches: 5. The DNA of the CDR3 is TGCGCCAGCAGCTTGAGGGGCGGGGGGACCTACGAGCAGTACTTC. Its translation: CASSLRGGGTYEQYF.

This chain joins TRBV7-6 and TRBJ2-7; a weak D match, TRBD2 (5 bases). The CDR3 is made up of 13 amino acids. Germline CDR1 SGHVS, CDR2 FNYEAQ. V was trimmed by 5 bases and J by 4 bases, leaving 12 bases between them. The CDR3 DNA is TGTGCCAGCAGCGTTGAGGGCTCTTACGAGCAGTACTTC. Amino acids: CASSVEGSYEQYF.

Notes on this clone: Other DNA sequences of this sample code for an identical CDR3. The chain recombines TRBV9 with TRBJ2-7, with D maybe TRBD2 (6 bases). This CDR3 has 13 amino acids. Germline-derived CDR1 and CDR2 are SGDLS and YYNGEE. Trimming removed 0 bases from V and 6 bases from J, with 10 bases in between. The CDR3: CASSVDGGTEQYF. The CDR3 nucleotides read TGTGCCAGCAGCGTAGACGGGGGTACCGAGCAGTACTTC.

V gene TRBV9 combines with J gene TRBJ1-6; 10 nucleotides agree with TRBD1. The CDR3 runs to 17 residues. Germline V CDR1 and CDR2: SGDLS, YYNGEE. Trimming at V came to 3 bases and at J to 9 bases, leaving 12 bases not matched to a gene. The CDR3 DNA reads TGTGCCAGCAGCGGACATTTTGACAGGGGGCATGGTTCACCCCTCCACTTT. Protein product: CASSGHFDRGHGSPLHF.

This sequence joins TRBV27 and TRBJ2-7; TRBD2 aligns across 11 bases. The germline gives CDR1 MNHEY, CDR2 SMNVEV (reference sequence). This CDR3 has 17 residues. The junction had 16 bases not matched to a gene; V was cut back by 5 bases and J by 7 bases. CDR3 in amino acids: CASSPLTTSGSLREQYF. In DNA form, the CDR3 reads TGTGCCAGCAGTCCGCTCACAACTAGCGGGAGCCTGAGGGAGCAGTACTTC.